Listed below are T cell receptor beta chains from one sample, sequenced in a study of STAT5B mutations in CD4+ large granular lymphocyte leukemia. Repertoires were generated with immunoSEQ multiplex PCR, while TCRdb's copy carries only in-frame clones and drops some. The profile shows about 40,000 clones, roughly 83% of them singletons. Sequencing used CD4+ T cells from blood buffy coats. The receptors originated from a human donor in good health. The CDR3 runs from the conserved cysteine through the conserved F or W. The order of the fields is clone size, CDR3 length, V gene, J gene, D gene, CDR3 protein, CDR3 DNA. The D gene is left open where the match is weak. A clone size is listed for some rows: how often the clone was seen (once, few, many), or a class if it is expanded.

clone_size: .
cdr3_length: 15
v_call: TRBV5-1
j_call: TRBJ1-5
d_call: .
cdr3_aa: CASSPNTGSNQPQHF
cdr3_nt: TGCGCCAGCAGCCCCAACACAGGTAGCAATCAGCCCCAGCATTTT

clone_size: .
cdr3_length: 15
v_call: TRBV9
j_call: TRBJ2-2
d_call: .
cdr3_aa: CASSPSREDTGELFF
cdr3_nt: TGTGCCAGCAGCCCGAGTAGGGAGGACACCGGGGAGCTGTTTTTT

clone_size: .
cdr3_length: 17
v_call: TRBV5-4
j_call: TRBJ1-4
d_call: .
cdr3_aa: CASSLELGTATNEKLFF
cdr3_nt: TGTGCCAGCAGCTTGGAGCTGGGGACTGCAACTAATGAAAAACTGTTTTTT

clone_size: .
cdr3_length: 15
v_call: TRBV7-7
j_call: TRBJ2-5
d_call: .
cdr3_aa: CASSLGGTPRETQYF
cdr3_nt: TGTGCCAGCAGCCTGGGCGGGACCCCCCGAGAGACCCAGTACTTC

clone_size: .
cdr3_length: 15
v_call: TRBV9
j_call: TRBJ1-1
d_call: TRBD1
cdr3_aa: CASSAHRGRWTEAFF
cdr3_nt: TGTGCCAGCAGCGCTCACAGGGGGCGATGGACTGAAGCTTTCTTT

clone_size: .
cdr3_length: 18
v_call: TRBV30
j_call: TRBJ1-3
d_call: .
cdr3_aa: CAWSVPGFYRVGGTTIYF
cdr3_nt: TGTGCCTGGAGTGTGCCCGGATTCTACAGGGTGGGAGGTACCACCATATATTTT

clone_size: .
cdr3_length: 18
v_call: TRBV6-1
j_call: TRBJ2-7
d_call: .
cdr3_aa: CASSEIRWETDQTYEQYF
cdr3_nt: TGTGCCAGCAGTGAAATTCGGTGGGAGACCGACCAGACTTACGAGCAGTACTTC

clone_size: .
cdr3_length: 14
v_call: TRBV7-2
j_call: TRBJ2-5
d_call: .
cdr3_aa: CASSQGSIQETQYF
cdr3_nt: TGTGCCAGCAGCCAGGGTTCGATCCAAGAGACCCAGTACTTC

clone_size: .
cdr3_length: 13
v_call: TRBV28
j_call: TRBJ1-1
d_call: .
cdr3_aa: CASTNQRGTEAFF
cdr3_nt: TGTGCCAGTACAAACCAAAGGGGCACTGAAGCTTTCTTT

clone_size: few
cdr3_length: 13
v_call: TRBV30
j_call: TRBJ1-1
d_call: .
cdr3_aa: CAWSAQGDTEAFF
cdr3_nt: TGTGCCTGGAGTGCACAGGGCGACACTGAAGCTTTCTTT

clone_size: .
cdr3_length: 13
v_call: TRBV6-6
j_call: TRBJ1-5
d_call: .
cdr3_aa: CASSYPSNQPQHF
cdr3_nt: TGTGCCAGCAGTTACCCAAGCAATCAGCCCCAGCATTTT

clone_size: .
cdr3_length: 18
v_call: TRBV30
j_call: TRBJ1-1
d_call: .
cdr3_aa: CAWSVREGSPALNTEAFF
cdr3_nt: TGTGCCTGGAGTGTAAGGGAGGGGTCTCCTGCCTTGAACACTGAAGCTTTCTTT

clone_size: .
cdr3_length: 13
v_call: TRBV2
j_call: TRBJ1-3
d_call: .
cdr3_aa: CASSGQAVNTIYF
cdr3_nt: TGTGCCAGCAGTGGACAGGCCGTCAACACCATATATTTT

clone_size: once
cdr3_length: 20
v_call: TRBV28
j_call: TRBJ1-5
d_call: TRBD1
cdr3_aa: CASSLFRTGGLYYSNQPQHF
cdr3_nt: TGTGCCAGCAGCCTTTTCCGGACAGGAGGCTTATATTATAGCAATCAGCCCCAGCATTTT

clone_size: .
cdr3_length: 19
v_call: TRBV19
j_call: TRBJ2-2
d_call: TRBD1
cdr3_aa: CASSIFGTGVLQTTGELFF
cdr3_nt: TGTGCCAGTAGTATATTTGGGACAGGGGTCCTTCAAACCACCGGGGAGCTGTTTTTT

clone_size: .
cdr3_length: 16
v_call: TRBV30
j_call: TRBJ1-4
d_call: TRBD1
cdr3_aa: CAWSLLGQGDNEKLFF
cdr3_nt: TGTGCCTGGAGTCTCCTTGGACAGGGAGATAATGAAAAACTGTTTTTT

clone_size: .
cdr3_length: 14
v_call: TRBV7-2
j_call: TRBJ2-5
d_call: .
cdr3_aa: CASSLGTGQETQYF
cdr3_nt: TGTGCCAGCAGCCTAGGGACGGGGCAAGAGACCCAGTACTTC

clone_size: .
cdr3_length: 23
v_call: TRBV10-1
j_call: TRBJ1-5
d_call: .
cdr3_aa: CASSESVNRFTEWGLYSNQPQHF
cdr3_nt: TGCGCCAGCAGTGAGTCCGTTAATAGATTCACAGAATGGGGACTTTATAGCAATCAGCCCCAGCATTTT

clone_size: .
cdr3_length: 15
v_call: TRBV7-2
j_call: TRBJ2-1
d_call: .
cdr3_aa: CASSRGADSYNEQFF
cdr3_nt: TGTGCCAGCAGCCGGGGGGCGGACTCCTACAATGAGCAGTTCTTC

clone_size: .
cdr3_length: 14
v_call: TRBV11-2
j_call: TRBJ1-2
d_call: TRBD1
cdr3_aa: CASSRPGQRYGYTF
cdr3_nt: TGTGCCAGCAGCCGCCCGGGACAGCGATATGGCTACACCTTC

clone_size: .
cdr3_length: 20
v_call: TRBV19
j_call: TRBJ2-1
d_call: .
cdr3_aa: CASSNPRDRVGLAQYNEQFF
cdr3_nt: TGTGCCAGTAGTAACCCCCGGGACAGGGTTGGACTAGCACAATACAATGAGCAGTTCTTC

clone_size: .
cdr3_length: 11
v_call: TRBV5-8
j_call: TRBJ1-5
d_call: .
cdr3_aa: CASSRNQPQHF
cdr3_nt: TGTGCCAGCAGCAGAAATCAGCCCCAGCATTTT

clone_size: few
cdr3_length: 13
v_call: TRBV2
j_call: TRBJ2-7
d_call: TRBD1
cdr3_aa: CASNAGQGGEQYF
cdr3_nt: TGTGCCAGCAATGCCGGACAGGGCGGCGAGCAGTACTTC

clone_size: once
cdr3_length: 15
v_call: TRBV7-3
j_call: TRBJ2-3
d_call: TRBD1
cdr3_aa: CASSFPDRGNDTQYF
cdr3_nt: TGTGCCAGCAGCTTTCCGGACAGGGGAAACGATACGCAGTATTTT

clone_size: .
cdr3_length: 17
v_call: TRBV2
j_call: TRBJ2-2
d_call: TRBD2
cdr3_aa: CASSLGLAGGSTGELFF
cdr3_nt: TGTGCCAGCAGCCTGGGACTAGCGGGGGGCAGCACCGGGGAGCTGTTTTTT

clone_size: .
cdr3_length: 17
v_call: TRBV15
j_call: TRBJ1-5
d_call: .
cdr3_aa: CATSRGKGTSSNQPQHF
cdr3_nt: TGTGCCACCAGCAGAGGCAAGGGGACCAGTAGCAATCAGCCCCAGCATTTT

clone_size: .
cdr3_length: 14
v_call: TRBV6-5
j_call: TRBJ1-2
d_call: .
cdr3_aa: CASSYSLQGYGYTF
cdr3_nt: TGTGCCAGCAGTTACTCCCTCCAGGGATATGGCTACACCTTC

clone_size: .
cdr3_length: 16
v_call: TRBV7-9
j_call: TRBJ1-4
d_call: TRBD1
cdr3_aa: CASSSGTGATNEKLFF
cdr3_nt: TGTGCCAGCAGCTCCGGGACAGGTGCAACTAATGAAAAACTGTTTTTT

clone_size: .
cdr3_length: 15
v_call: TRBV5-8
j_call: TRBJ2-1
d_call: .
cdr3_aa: CASSQDGSSYNEQFF
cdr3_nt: TGTGCCAGCAGCCAGGACGGGAGCTCCTACAATGAGCAGTTCTTC

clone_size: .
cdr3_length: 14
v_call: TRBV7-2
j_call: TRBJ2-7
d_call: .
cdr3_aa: CASSPGLASYEQYF
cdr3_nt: TGTGCCAGCAGCCCAGGACTTGCCTCCTACGAGCAGTACTTC

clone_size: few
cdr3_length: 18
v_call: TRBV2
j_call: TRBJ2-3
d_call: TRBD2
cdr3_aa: CASSEVNGLAGLGDTQYF
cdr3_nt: TGTGCCAGCAGTGAAGTAAACGGGCTAGCGGGTTTAGGGGATACGCAGTATTTT

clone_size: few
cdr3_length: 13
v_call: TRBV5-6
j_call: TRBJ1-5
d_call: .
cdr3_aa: CASSHGGVQPQHF
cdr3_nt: TGTGCCAGCAGCCACGGTGGGGTTCAGCCCCAGCATTTT

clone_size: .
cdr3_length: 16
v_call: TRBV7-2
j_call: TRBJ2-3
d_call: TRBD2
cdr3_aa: CASSLGPSGTADTQYF
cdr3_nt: TGTGCCAGCAGCTTAGGACCTAGCGGGACGGCGGATACGCAGTATTTT

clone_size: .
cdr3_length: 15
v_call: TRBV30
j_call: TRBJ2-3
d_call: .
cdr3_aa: CAWSHRVRNTDTQYF
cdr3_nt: TGTGCCTGGAGCCACAGGGTTAGGAACACAGATACGCAGTATTTT

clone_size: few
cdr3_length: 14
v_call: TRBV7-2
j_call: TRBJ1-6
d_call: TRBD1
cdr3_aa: CASSLLNRGSPLHF
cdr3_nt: TGTGCCAGCAGCTTATTGAACAGGGGTTCACCCCTCCACTTT

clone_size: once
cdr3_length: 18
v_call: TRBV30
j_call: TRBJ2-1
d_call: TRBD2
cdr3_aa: CAWSDSGLAGVSYNEQFF
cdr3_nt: TGTGCCTGGAGTGACTCGGGACTAGCGGGAGTTTCCTACAATGAGCAGTTCTTC

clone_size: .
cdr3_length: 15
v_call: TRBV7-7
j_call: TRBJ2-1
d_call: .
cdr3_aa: CASSLGQDRLDEQFF
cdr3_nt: TGTGCCAGCAGCTTAGGACAAGACCGGCTGGATGAGCAGTTCTTC

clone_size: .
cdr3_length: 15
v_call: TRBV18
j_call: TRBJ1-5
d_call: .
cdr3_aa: CASSLTQSSNQPQHF
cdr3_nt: TGTGCCAGCTCATTAACACAGAGCAGCAATCAGCCCCAGCATTTT

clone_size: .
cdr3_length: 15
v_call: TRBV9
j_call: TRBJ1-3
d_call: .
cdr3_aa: CASSVGANSGNTIYF
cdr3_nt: TGTGCCAGCAGCGTAGGGGCGAACTCTGGAAACACCATATATTTT

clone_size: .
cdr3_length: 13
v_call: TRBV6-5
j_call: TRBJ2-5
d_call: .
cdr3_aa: CASSYGLSETQYF
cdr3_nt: TGTGCCAGCAGTTACGGTCTATCGGAGACCCAGTACTTC

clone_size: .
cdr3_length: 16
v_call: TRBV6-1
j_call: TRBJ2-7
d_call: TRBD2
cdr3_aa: CASSEEPPGRGYEQYF
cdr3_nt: TGTGCCAGCAGTGAAGAGCCCCCAGGGAGGGGCTACGAGCAGTACTTC

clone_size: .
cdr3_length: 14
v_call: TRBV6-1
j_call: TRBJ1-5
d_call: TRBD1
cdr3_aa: CASGTGGVVQPQHF
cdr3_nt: TGTGCCAGCGGGACAGGGGGTGTGGTGCAGCCCCAGCATTTT

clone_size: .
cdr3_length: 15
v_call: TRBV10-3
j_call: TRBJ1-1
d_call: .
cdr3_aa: CAISESWRENTEAFF
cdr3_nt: TGTGCCATCAGTGAGTCTTGGCGGGAAAACACTGAAGCTTTCTTT

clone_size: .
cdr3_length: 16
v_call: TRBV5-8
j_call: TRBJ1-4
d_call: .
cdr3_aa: CASSAGQETTNEKLFF
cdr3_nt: TGTGCCAGCAGCGCGGGACAAGAAACAACTAATGAAAAACTGTTTTTT

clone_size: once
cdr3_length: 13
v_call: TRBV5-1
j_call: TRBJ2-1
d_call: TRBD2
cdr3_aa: CASKPSGVYEQFF
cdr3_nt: TGCGCCAGCAAACCTAGCGGGGTTTATGAGCAGTTCTTC

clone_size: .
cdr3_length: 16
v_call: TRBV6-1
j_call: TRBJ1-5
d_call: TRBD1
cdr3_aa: CASSVDRGYSNQPQHF
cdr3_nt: TGTGCCAGCAGTGTGGACAGGGGGTATAGCAATCAGCCCCAGCATTTT

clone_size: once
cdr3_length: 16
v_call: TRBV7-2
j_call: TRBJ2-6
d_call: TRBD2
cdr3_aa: CASSLARGAGANVLTF
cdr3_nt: TGTGCCAGCAGCTTAGCGCGGGGGGCCGGGGCCAACGTCCTGACTTTC

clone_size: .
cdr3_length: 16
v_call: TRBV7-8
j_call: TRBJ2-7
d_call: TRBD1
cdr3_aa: CASTLLGQGESYEQYF
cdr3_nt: TGTGCCAGCACCCTACTGGGACAGGGGGAATCCTACGAGCAGTACTTC

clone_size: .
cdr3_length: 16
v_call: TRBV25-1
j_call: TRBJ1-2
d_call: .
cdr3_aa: CASSEYIRTANYGYTF
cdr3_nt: TGTGCCAGCAGTGAATATATCCGTACAGCTAACTATGGCTACACCTTC

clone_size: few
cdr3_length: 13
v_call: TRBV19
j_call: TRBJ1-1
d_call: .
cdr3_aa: CASSLTRNTEAFF
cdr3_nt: TGTGCCAGTAGTCTCACTCGGAACACTGAAGCTTTCTTT

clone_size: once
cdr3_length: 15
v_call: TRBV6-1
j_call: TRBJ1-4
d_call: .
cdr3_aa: CASSESPNTIEKLFF
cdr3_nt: TGTGCCAGCAGTGAATCACCCAATACCATCGAAAAACTGTTTTTT

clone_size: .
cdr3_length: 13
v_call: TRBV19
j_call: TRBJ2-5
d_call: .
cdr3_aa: CASSAIIQETQYF
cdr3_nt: TGTGCCAGTAGTGCCATAATCCAAGAGACCCAGTACTTC

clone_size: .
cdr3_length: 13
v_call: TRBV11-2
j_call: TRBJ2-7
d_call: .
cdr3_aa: CASSLTDRYEQYF
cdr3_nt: TGTGCCAGCAGCTTGACAGATCGGTACGAGCAGTACTTC

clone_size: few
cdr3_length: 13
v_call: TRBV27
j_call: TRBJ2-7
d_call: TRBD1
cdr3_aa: CASSLFRGLEQYF
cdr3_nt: TGTGCCAGCAGTTTATTCAGGGGGCTGGAGCAGTACTTC

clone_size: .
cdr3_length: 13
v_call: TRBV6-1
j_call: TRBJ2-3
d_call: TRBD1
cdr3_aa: CASSDRGQETQYF
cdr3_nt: TGTGCCAGCAGTGACAGGGGGCAGGAGACGCAGTATTTT

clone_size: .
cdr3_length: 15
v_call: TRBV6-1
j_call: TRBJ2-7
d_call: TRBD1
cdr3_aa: CASREAGQGLSPWHF
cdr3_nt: TGTGCCAGCAGGGAAGCCGGACAGGGGCTTTCCCCTTGGCACTTC

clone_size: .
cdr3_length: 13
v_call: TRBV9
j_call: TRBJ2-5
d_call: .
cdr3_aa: CASSVAAEETQYF
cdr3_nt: TGTGCCAGCAGCGTAGCGGCGGAAGAGACCCAGTACTTC

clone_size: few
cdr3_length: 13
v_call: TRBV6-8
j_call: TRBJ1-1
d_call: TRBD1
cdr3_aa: CASNIDRGMEAFF
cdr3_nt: TGTGCCAGCAATATCGACAGGGGCATGGAAGCTTTCTTT